This T cell receptor beta chain was sequenced in a study of blood T cell repertoires in COVID-19 (dated by TCRdb to the early 2020s). Concerning the study at large: Samples covering the acute and convalescent phases of COVID-19 were provided by collaborators in the United States, Italy and Spain. The material from the prospective study consisted of cDNA or gDNA derived from T cells, B-cell-depleted T cells, or PBMCs. Deeply sampled blood TCRbeta repertoires from subjects exposed to, actively infected with, or recovered from COVID-19 were included in the dataset. The repertoires were released in a freely available public database intended as a resource for research on the immune response to SARS-CoV-2. Samples came from the ongoing ImmuneRACE study (first 160 participants) plus 1,254 subjects from 6 global collaborators. The sample metadata nearly always contained a de-identified subject ID, COVID-19 status, age in years and sex. Where available, HLA class I and class II types were taken from metadata supplied by the sample provider and were not determined by assay-based typing.

Concerning this clone itself: Its antigen specificity is not known. It has no much larger one-base neighbor in the sample; base qualities were not kept.

TCRbeta CDR3 regions were amplified from genomic DNA using the immunoSEQ Assay, a bias-controlled multiplex PCR. In the authors' own workflow: The number of nucleated cells in each sample was estimated by amplification of reference gene primers within the assay. To quantify the absolute abundance of each unique TCRbeta CDR3 rearrangement, sequence reads were collapsed and filtered. Productive Simpson clonality was computed per sample as the square root of Simpson's diversity index over productive rearrangements. TCRdb limited this immuneACCESS table to in-frame rearrangements with V and J called. A share of clones is missing; checked studies link under half to unresolved V genes, and the rest is unexplained. The V and J calls and clone size come from that table; D and trimming were worked out from the DNA. In this sample the table shows under 80,000 clones, 60% to 80% of which occur a single time. 20% to 25% of the sample rests with the top ten.

Whole blood was collected in K2EDTA tubes by collaborating institutions according to the institutions' own protocols. For TCRbeta analysis, collaborator samples were shipped as frozen whole blood, as isolated PBMCs, or as DNA extracted from either sample type. The CDR3 measures 11 amino acids from cysteine to phenylalanine. CDR3 DNA only is kept here, 33 bases in frame from base 1. The germline V gene specifies SQVTM as CDR1 and ANQGSEA as CDR2. What the study reported, not specific to this receptor: The amount of clinical and demographic metadata varied by source and participant and was provided uncurated.

This clonotype was obtained from a man at least 80 years old with active or convalescent COVID-19. Sequencing was performed on peripheral blood. The receptor chain draws on TRBV29-1 and TRBJ1-4, with 7 central nucleotides matching TRBD1. CDR3 loop: CIGTANEKLFF. The DNA sequence is as follows: TGCATCGGGACAGCGAATGAAAAACTGTTTTTT.